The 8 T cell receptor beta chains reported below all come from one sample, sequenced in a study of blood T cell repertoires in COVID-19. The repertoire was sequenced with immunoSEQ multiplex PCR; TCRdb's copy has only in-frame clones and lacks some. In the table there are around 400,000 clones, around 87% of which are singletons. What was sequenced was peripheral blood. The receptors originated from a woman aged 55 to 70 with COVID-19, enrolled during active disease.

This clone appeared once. The CDR3: CASSFRSATPKNYGYTF. CDR3 coding DNA: TGTGCCAGCAGCTTCAGGTCCGCCACCCCCAAAAACTATGGCTACACCTTC. The chain employs TRBV5-6 and TRBJ1-2; D is ambiguous. With 2 bases removed from V and 2 bases from J, the gap between germline ends came to 19 bases. In germline, CDR1 is SGHDT, CDR2 YYEEEE. The CDR3 is 17 amino acids.

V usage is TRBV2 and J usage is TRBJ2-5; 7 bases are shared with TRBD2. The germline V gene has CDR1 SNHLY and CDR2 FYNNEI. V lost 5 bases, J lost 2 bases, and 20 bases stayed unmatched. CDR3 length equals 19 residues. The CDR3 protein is CASSPPGGGGRTRQETQYF. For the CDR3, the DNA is TGTGCCAGCAGTCCTCCCGGTGGCGGGGGACGCACGAGGCAAGAGACCCAGTACTTC.

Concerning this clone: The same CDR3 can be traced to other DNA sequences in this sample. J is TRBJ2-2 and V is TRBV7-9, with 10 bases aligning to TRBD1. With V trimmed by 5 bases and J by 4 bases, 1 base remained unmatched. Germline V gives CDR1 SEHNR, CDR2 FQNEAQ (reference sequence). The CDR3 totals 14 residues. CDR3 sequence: CASSRTGGTGELFF. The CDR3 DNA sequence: TGTGCCAGCAGCCGGACAGGGGGCACCGGGGAGCTGTTTTTT. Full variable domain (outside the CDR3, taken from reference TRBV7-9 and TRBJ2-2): DTGVSQNPRHKITKRGQNVTFRCDPISEHNRLYWYRQTLGQGPEFLTYFQNEAQLEKSRLLSDRFSAERPKGSFSTLEIQRTEQGDSAMYLCASSRTGGTGELFFGEGSRLTVL.

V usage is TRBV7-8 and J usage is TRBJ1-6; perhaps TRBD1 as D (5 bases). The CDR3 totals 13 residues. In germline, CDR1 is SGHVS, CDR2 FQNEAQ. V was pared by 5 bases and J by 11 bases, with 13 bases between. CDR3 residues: CASSPPAGAPLHF. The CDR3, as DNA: TGTGCCAGCAGCCCCCCGGCGGGGGCACCCCTCCACTTT.

The CDR3 region is CAISDQAGTGAGQPQHF. DNA of the CDR3: TGTGCCATCAGTGATCAAGCCGGGACAGGGGCAGGTCAGCCCCAGCATTTT. The chain carries TRBV10-3 and TRBJ1-5; the match to TRBD1 covers 10 bases. J gave up 6 bases and V 3 bases, and 11 bases lay outside the gene matches. Looked up from germline, CDR1 is ENHRY and CDR2 is SYGVKD. The CDR3 contains 17 residues.

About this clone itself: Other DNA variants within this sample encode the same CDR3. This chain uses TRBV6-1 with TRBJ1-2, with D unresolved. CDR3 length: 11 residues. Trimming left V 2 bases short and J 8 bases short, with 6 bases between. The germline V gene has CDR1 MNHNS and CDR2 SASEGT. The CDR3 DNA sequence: TGTGCCAGCAGTGAATTAAGCGGCTACACCTTC. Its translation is CASSELSGYTF.

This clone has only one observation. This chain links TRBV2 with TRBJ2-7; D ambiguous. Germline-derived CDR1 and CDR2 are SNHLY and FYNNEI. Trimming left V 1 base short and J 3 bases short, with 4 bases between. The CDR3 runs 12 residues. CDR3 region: CASSEGGYEQYF. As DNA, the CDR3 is TGTGCCAGCAGTGAAGGAGGCTACGAGCAGTACTTC.

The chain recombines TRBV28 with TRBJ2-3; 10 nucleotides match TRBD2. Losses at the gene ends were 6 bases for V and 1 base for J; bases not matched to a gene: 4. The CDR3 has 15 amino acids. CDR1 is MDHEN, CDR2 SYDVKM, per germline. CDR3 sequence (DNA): TGTGCCAGCAGGGCTAGCGGGGGAGGCACAGATACGCAGTATTTT. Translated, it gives CASRASGGGTDTQYF.